The 30 T cell receptor beta chains in this list originate from one sample, sequenced in a study of CXCR3-negative and CXCR3-positive naive CD8 T cells. The study's findings and limits: Comparison of naive cells showed more hydrophobic TRB CDR3s in CXCR3-positive than in CXCR3-negative naive cells.

No antigen is known for these receptors. cDNA libraries for TRB were generated by 5' RACE incorporating UMI labels. From the 5' RACE reads, TCRdb lists one entry per CDR3 protein and no DNA. This repertoire comprises roughly 99,000 distinct CDR3 sequences; its ten largest clones make up approximately 1.1%. The sequenced sample consisted of naive CXCR3+ CD8+ T cells from blood. Sample subset: CD45RO-CCR7+CD27+CD95- naive CD8+ T cells expressing CXCR3 (TNR3+). These receptors were taken from a human donor in good health. Some clones in this sample may be carry-over from other donors' samples.

The chain has TRBV5-6 and TRBJ2-5; there is no DNA to check the TCRdb D call of TRBD1. Germline CDR1 SGHDT, CDR2 YYEEEE. The CDR3 length is 16 residues. This chain's CDR3 is CASSPLHRGGRETQYF.

V gene TRBV7-2 combines with J gene TRBJ2-1. Germline values: CDR1 SGHTA, CDR2 FQGNSA. CDR3 size: 11 residues. The CDR3 reads CASNINNEQFF.

Here the CDR3 reads CSARDLAGDRDEQYF. The V gene is TRBV20-1, the J gene TRBJ2-7; the D call of TRBD1 rests on TCRdb alone, since no DNA is present to check it. The CDR3 length is 15 residues. CDR1 and CDR2 from the germline V gene are DFQATT and SNEGSKA (reference sequence).

The chain couples TRBV7-2 to TRBJ2-7; absent DNA, TCRdb's TRBD1 call cannot be checked. The germline gives CDR1 SGHTA, CDR2 FQGNSA. The CDR3 consists of 13 residues. CDR3 sequence: CASSLWDSYEQYF.

This chain connects TRBV7-9 to TRBJ1-2. The CDR3 covers 15 residues. Looked up from germline, CDR1 is SEHNR and CDR2 is FQNEAQ (reference sequence). The CDR3 spells CASSLGVSSNYGYTF.

V and J are TRBV27 and TRBJ1-6; TCRdb's D call of TRBD1 is untestable without DNA. Germline V lookup: CDR1 MNHEY, CDR2 SMNVEV (reference sequence). The CDR3 spans 16 residues. Here the CDR3 reads CASSLPGQGNNSPLHF.

V usage is TRBV21-1 and J usage is TRBJ1-5. TRBV21-1 corresponds to a pseudogene. This CDR3 is 14 amino acids long. CDR3 sequence reads: CASSIGRHNQPQHF.

The rearrangement uses TRBV27 and TRBJ2-3; TCRdb indicates TRBD2, and absent DNA this call remains unverified. The CDR3 runs to 17 residues. Germline lookup yields CDR1 MNHEY and CDR2 SMNVEV (reference sequence). This CDR3 reads CASSPTRLGVITDTQYF.

This chain joins TRBV7-9 and TRBJ2-3; without DNA, the TCRdb call of TRBD2 cannot be checked. From germline, CDR1 is SEHNR and CDR2 FQNEAQ (reference sequence). The CDR3 is 16 amino acids. CDR3 residues: CASTGPEGHLRDTQYF.

J is TRBJ2-1 and V is TRBV19. CDR3 length equals 15 residues. Germline V gives CDR1 LNHDA, CDR2 SQIVND (reference sequence). CDR3 sequence reads: CASSMVGYAYNEQFF.

V is TRBV27 and J is TRBJ2-1. Germline loops: CDR1 MNHEY, CDR2 SMNVEV (reference sequence). This CDR3 is 13 amino acids long. CDR3 loop: CASSPVPYNEQFF.

The chain recombines TRBV9 with TRBJ2-7; as DNA is missing, the TRBD1 call by TCRdb cannot be tested. Germline lookup yields CDR1 SGDLS and CDR2 YYNGEE. This CDR3 comprises 15 residues. CDR3 region: CASSAETGRQDEQYF.

CDR3: CASRAPGQGPWGAYEQYF. This chain links TRBV11-2 with TRBJ2-7; TCRdb's D call of TRBD1 is untestable without DNA. Germline CDR1 reads SGHAT; CDR2 reads FQNNGV. This CDR3 contains 18 residues.

The chain uses TRBV24-1 and TRBJ2-1. The length of the CDR3 is 11 residues. CDR1 KGHDR and CDR2 SFDVKD come from the germline V gene. CDR3 residues: CATSGLNEQFF.

V gene TRBV5-1 combines with J gene TRBJ2-1; TCRdb outputs TRBD1, but without DNA this stays unchecked. The CDR3 spans 17 residues. CDR1 SGHRS and CDR2 YFSETQ come from the germline V gene. The CDR3 sequence is CASDSEGALASAGEQFF.

This sequence joins TRBV19 and TRBJ2-7; TCRdb selects TRBD1, and the lack of DNA leaves this call unchecked. The germline gives CDR1 LNHDA, CDR2 SQIVND (reference sequence). The CDR3 has 15 residues. The CDR3 reads CASSSGTGASYEQYF.

J is TRBJ2-1 and V is TRBV7-2; the D gene TCRdb calls, TRBD2, cannot be checked with no DNA. The CDR3 consists of 12 residues. Germline CDR1 SGHTA, CDR2 FQGNSA. CDR3 sequence: CASSVGRNEQFF.

The chain joins TRBV29-1 to TRBJ2-7. The CDR3 is 15 residues long. Germline loops: CDR1 SQVTM, CDR2 ANQGSEA. This CDR3 reads CSVEVNGGRTYEQYF.

The chain recombines TRBV19 with TRBJ2-6; TCRdb designates TRBD2, a call that cannot be tested without DNA. CDR1 is LNHDA, CDR2 SQIVND, per germline (reference sequence). The CDR3 sequence is 14 residues long. CDR3 loop: CASGGWVGANVLTF.

V gene TRBV23-1 combines with J gene TRBJ2-7; TCRdb outputs TRBD2, but without DNA this stays unchecked. TRBV23-1 has ORF status, its function being uncertain. The CDR3 sequence is 15 residues long. Here the CDR3 reads CASSQSWGAFYEQYF.

This chain uses TRBV7-9 with TRBJ2-3; there is no DNA to check the TCRdb D call of TRBD1. Germline V gene sequence: CDR1 SEHNR, CDR2 FQNEAQ (reference sequence). The CDR3 spans 12 residues. CDR3: CASAGDTDTQYF.

The chain joins TRBV20-1 to TRBJ2-5; with no DNA, the TCRdb D assignment of TRBD2 cannot be verified. From germline, CDR1 is DFQATT and CDR2 SNEGSKA (reference sequence). CDR3 length equals 13 residues. CDR3 sequence reads: CSAGQGLVETQYF.

CDR3 sequence reads: CASRWVEGREGADIQYF. The chain combines TRBV19 with TRBJ2-4; TCRdb calls TRBD1, which cannot be checked without DNA. The length of the CDR3 is 17 residues. Germline lookup yields CDR1 LNHDA and CDR2 SQIVND (reference sequence).

This chain connects TRBV29-1 to TRBJ1-2. In germline, CDR1 is SQVTM, CDR2 ANQGSEA. The CDR3 totals 13 residues. The CDR3 sequence is CSAFDGSLGGYTF.

The chain uses TRBV7-3 and TRBJ2-5; TCRdb names TRBD2, which stays unverified in the absence of DNA. The length of the CDR3 is 15 residues. Germline V CDR1 and CDR2: SGHTA, FQGTGA. Here the CDR3 reads CASSPLAGVGETQYF.

The chain uses TRBV20-1 and TRBJ2-1; the D call of TRBD2 rests on TCRdb alone, since no DNA is present to check it. From germline, CDR1 is DFQATT and CDR2 SNEGSKA (reference sequence). This CDR3 region has 15 residues. CDR3 protein: CSARDVERERNEQFF.

This chain uses TRBV7-2 with TRBJ2-5. Germline V gene lookup returns CDR1 SGHTA and CDR2 FQGNSA. CDR3 length: 14 residues. The CDR3 is CASSLSIAAETQYF.

CDR3 loop: CASSRGESSYNDQFF. The gene calls are TRBV4-3 and TRBJ2-1; the D call of TRBD1 rests on TCRdb alone, since no DNA is present to check it. CDR3 length: 15 residues. CDR1 is LGHNA and CDR2 is YSLEER in the germline V gene.

The J gene is TRBJ2-5, the V gene TRBV14; as DNA is missing, the TRBD1 call by TCRdb cannot be tested. The CDR3 totals 16 residues. Germline V gives CDR1 SGHDN, CDR2 FVKESK. CDR3 in amino acids: CASSQATGTTEETQYF.

The CDR3 sequence is CASSPLPATSSGGNAGYEQFF. The gene calls are TRBV7-9 and TRBJ2-1; there is no DNA to check the TCRdb D call of TRBD2. This CDR3 has 21 amino acids. Germline assignment: CDR1 SEHNR and CDR2 FQNEAQ (reference sequence).